A selection of T cell receptor beta chains follows, all from one sample in a study of OX40 agonist ivuxolimab in advanced cancers. Assay: immunoSEQ multiplex PCR; the TCRdb copy retains only in-frame clones and omits some. The table lists 45,000 to 55,000 clones, around 84% of them singletons. The sample was CD4+ or CD8+ T cells sorted from blood, taken in a trial of the OX40 agonist ivuxolimab. All receptors come from an adult with an advanced solid tumor such as melanoma, head and neck, liver or kidney cancer. CDR3s include the opening cysteine and the closing phenylalanine or tryptophan. A D gene is named only where the DNA matches it firmly. The size entry is marked missing in some rows and otherwise reads once, few, many or a size class.

abundance: once
j_gene: TRBJ2-7
d_gene: NA
v_gene: TRBV5-1
CDR3nt: TGCGCCAGCAGCTCGGGCCCCTACGAGCAGTACTTC
CDR3aa: CASSSGPYEQYF

abundance: NA
j_gene: TRBJ2-4
d_gene: NA
v_gene: TRBV5-4
CDR3nt: TGTGCCAGCAGCTTGCCGGGAGCCAAAAACATTCAGTACTTC
CDR3aa: CASSLPGAKNIQYF

abundance: NA
j_gene: TRBJ1-5
d_gene: TRBD1
v_gene: TRBV4-3
CDR3nt: TGCGCCAGCAGCCAAGATAAGGGACAGGGTTCACCGCCCCAGCATTTT
CDR3aa: CASSQDKGQGSPPQHF

abundance: NA
j_gene: TRBJ2-2
d_gene: TRBD1
v_gene: TRBV6-1
CDR3nt: TGTGCCAGTAAGGACAGGGGGTACACCGGGGAGCTGTTTTTT
CDR3aa: CASKDRGYTGELFF

abundance: NA
j_gene: TRBJ2-7
d_gene: TRBD2
v_gene: TRBV6-6
CDR3nt: TGTGCCAGCGCAAGGGAGGGATTCGACGAGCAGTACTTC
CDR3aa: CASAREGFDEQYF

abundance: few
j_gene: TRBJ2-3
d_gene: TRBD2
v_gene: TRBV7-9
CDR3nt: TGTGCCAGCAGCTCCCCCCCGGGACTAGCGGGAGGGCCCGCAGATACGCAGTATTTT
CDR3aa: CASSSPPGLAGGPADTQYF

abundance: NA
j_gene: TRBJ2-1
d_gene: TRBD2
v_gene: TRBV5-6
CDR3nt: TGTGCCAGCAGCTTCCTTAGCGGGGACCACAATGAGCAGTTCTTC
CDR3aa: CASSFLSGDHNEQFF

abundance: few
j_gene: TRBJ2-1
d_gene: NA
v_gene: TRBV7-7
CDR3nt: TGTGCTAGCAGCCCTCAAGGTCTCGGGAGATACAGTGAGCAGTTCTTC
CDR3aa: CASSPQGLGRYSEQFF

abundance: NA
j_gene: TRBJ2-1
d_gene: TRBD2
v_gene: TRBV19
CDR3nt: TGTGCCAGTAGTAACGGACTAGTCAACAATGAGCAGTTCTTC
CDR3aa: CASSNGLVNNEQFF

abundance: NA
j_gene: TRBJ2-5
d_gene: TRBD2
v_gene: TRBV28
CDR3nt: TGTGCCAGCAGTCCTAGCCTACCGGGAGGGGGGGAGACCCAGTACTTC
CDR3aa: CASSPSLPGGGETQYF